This T cell receptor (beta chain) was captured by sequencing in a study of blood T cell repertoires in COVID-19. Profiled with immunoSEQ multiplex PCR; TCRdb holds only in-frame clones, not every one. The sample holds roughly 240,000 clones, around 86% seen once. The CDR3 runs to 16 residues. The V segment lost 1 base and the J segment 4 bases; nucleotides outside the gene matches: 8. Germline V gives CDR1 SGHVS, CDR2 FNYEAQ. The receptor comes from a woman aged 45-59 years who had recovered from COVID-19. Sequencing used PBMCs or T cells enriched from blood (not recorded which). The chain joins TRBV7-6 to TRBJ2-3, with 7 positions matching TRBD2. This chain's CDR3 is CASSLVASAGADTQYF. The CDR3 bases are TGTGCCAGCAGCTTAGTTGCTTCGGCGGGAGCAGATACGCAGTATTTT.